This T cell receptor beta chain stems from a study of control samples from healthy donors and cancer patients. Profiled with immunoSEQ multiplex PCR; TCRdb holds only in-frame clones, not every one. The sample holds over 30,000 clones, around 87% seen once. The J segment lost 5 bases and the V segment lost 2 bases, leaving 18 bases of the junction unmatched. The CDR3 covers 20 residues. Germline V gene data show CDR1 as MNHNS and CDR2 as SASEGT. The receptor was derived from a woman aged 40 to 49 with lung cancer. The J gene is TRBJ2-1, the V gene TRBV6-1; 10 bases agree with TRBD2. Specimen: PBMCs. This CDR3 is CASSERVVEAGGRFNNEQFF. The CDR3 nucleotides read TGTGCCAGCAGTGAAAGAGTCGTTGAAGCGGGGGGGCGGTTTAACAATGAGCAGTTCTTC.